This T cell receptor (beta chain) was observed in a study of blood T cell repertoires in COVID-19. Looking at the study overall: There were acute and convalescent COVID-19 samples, and they came from the United States, Italy and Spain. PBMCs, B-cell-depleted T cells, or T cells provided the cDNA or gDNA that made up the material.

How the authors handled the data: Reference gene primer amplification in the assay estimated nucleated cell counts. Clones were read by immunoSEQ multiplex PCR, and TCRdb kept only the in-frame ones, dropping some. Clone size and the V and J calls come from that table; the DNA yielded D and trimming. The sample records some 160,000 clones, approximately 80% being singletons. Trimming shortened V by 0 bases and J by 4 bases, and 10 bases separated the two germline ends. The germline gives CDR1 KGHSH, CDR2 LQKENI. This CDR3 contains 14 residues. The V call is TRBV18, the J call TRBJ2-7, with D hard to call. The origin of this receptor is an elderly woman with acute or convalescent COVID-19. Sequenced sample: peripheral blood. The CDR3 reads CASSPPSRRYEQYF. As DNA, the CDR3 is TGTGCCAGCTCACCACCGAGCCGGAGATACGAGCAGTACTTC.